This T cell receptor beta chain is from a study of brain T cells in children with intractable seizures. The CDR3 is made up of 17 amino acids. Germline trimming cut 1 base from V and 1 base from J; bases unmatched to any gene: 8. Germline lookup yields CDR1 SGHVS and CDR2 FQNEAQ. Measured with immunoSEQ multiplex PCR; TCRdb has only the in-frame clones, and not every one. The sample shows about 340,000 clones, nearly 95% of them seen only once. Time point meaning: blood from clinic visit 5 months post-surgery; TSC patient then seizure free. Only cases whose brain tissue showed the highest T cell transcript signatures were sequenced. At least one anti-epileptic drug was given before surgery.

The TCR originated in a boy younger than two with tuberous sclerosis and intractable seizures. The chain recombines TRBV7-8 with TRBJ1-2, with 8 bases fitting TRBD1. The sequenced sample was peripheral blood, obtained more than 4 months after surgery. CDR3 DNA sequence: TGTGCCAGCAGCTTAGTCCCAGGGGGCGAGTTTAACTATGGCTACACCTTC. Translated, it gives CASSLVPGGEFNYGYTF.